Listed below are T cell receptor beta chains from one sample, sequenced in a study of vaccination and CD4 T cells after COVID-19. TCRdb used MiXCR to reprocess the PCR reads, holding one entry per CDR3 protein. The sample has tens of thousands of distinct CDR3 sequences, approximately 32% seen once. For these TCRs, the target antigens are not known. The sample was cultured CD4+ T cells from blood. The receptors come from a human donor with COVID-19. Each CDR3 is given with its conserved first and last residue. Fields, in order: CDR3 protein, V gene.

CDR3: CASSIPSPRSEKLFF
V: TRBV19

CDR3: CASTRGTGELFF
V: TRBV6-1

CDR3: CASSLPEGTGLNEQYF
V: TRBV4-1

CDR3: CASSPPGQGNTEAFF
V: TRBV7-9

CDR3: CASSARLAEETQYF
V: TRBV5-1

CDR3: CASREQPTPGQPQHF
V: TRBV5-1

CDR3: CASSLESSRITDTQYF
V: TRBV11-2

CDR3: CASSPELDYGYTF
V: TRBV6-1

CDR3: CASRTANLANQPQHF
V: TRBV2

CDR3: CASSKNLGSGETQYF
V: TRBV19

CDR3: CASSLSGGNQPQHF
V: TRBV5-6

CDR3: CASSRGGARNQPQHF
V: TRBV27

CDR3: CASSYRGSGARETQYF
V: TRBV6-5

CDR3: CASSNGYRGSTEAFF
V: TRBV19

CDR3: CAASRGPAGQFGELFF
V: TRBV15

CDR3: CASTIHPGQGETQYF
V: TRBV12-3/TRBV12-4

CDR3: CASSIYGMTGSYTDTQYF
V: TRBV19

CDR3: CAWSVPGGPQHF
V: TRBV30

CDR3: CASSDPRHRLPLKTQYF
V: TRBV6-4

CDR3: CASSKPGQGTYEQYF
V: TRBV5-1

CDR3: CASSFQNPGTQYF
V: TRBV12-3/TRBV12-4

CDR3: CASSPRGGSQNSPLHF
V: TRBV27

CDR3: CASSGYSMSSYNSPLHF
V: TRBV6-1

CDR3: CASSQVLSTDTQYF
V: TRBV4-2

CDR3: CASSTPTGAQYF
V: TRBV6-1

CDR3: CASSAKTSGKNTGELFF
V: TRBV7-9

CDR3: CASRESQRGKETQYF
V: TRBV28

CDR3: CASSVEQGKIEKLFF
V: TRBV6-1

CDR3: CASSRVLGWQPQHF
V: TRBV2

CDR3: CASSPMRGQPQHF
V: TRBV12-3/TRBV12-4

CDR3: CASPAGAGWNTGELFF
V: TRBV7-9

CDR3: CASSPPPPGQGGYGYTF
V: TRBV19

CDR3: CASSSLVSEAFF
V: TRBV19

CDR3: CATTRGRHGYTF
V: TRBV6-1

CDR3: CAWSVRERAGGPYEQYF
V: TRBV30

CDR3: CASSYRDSGHYGYTF
V: TRBV6-5

CDR3: CASRPPGQRNSPLHF
V: TRBV27